These 21 T cell receptor beta chains were sequenced from one sample in a study of shared clonotypes between healthy human individuals. Profiled with immunoSEQ multiplex PCR; TCRdb holds only in-frame clones, not every one. This table holds 2.3 million or so clones, 85% to 95% found once. The source material was naive CD4+ T cells from PBMCs. Subset: CD45RA+ positively selected. The source of these receptors is a man between 18 and 35 years old in good health. Some clones in this sample may be carry-over from other donors' samples.

V gene TRBV14 combines with J gene TRBJ1-2; 7 bases agree with TRBD1. The length of the CDR3 is 14 residues. J lost 1 base, V lost 6 bases, and 5 bases had no gene match. Germline V CDR1 and CDR2: SGHDN, FVKESK. CDR3 protein: CASRPTGSNYGYTF. CDR3 in DNA: TGTGCCAGCAGACCGACAGGGAGTAACTATGGCTACACCTTC.

The chain links TRBV4-2 to TRBJ2-1; TRBD1 matches at 12 bases. The CDR3 totals 15 residues. CDR1 is LGHNA, CDR2 YNFKEQ, per germline. V dropped 2 bases and J dropped 8; count of bases not matched to a gene: 4. In nucleotides, the CDR3 is TGTGCCAGCAGCCAACCGGGACAGGGGGCTGATGAGCAGTTCTTC. The encoded protein is CASSQPGQGADEQFF.

The V and J genes are TRBV28 and TRBJ1-5; TRBD1 agrees at 9 bases. The CDR3 runs 14 residues. With 8 bases clipped from V and 2 bases from J, the junction kept 4 bases outside the gene matches. From germline, CDR1 is MDHEN and CDR2 SYDVKM. The CDR3 nucleotides read TGTGCCAGCCAAACAGGGGGCCGCAATCAGCCCCAGCATTTT. It translates to CASQTGGRNQPQHF.

This clone was found once. The V and J genes are TRBV5-1 and TRBJ2-1; unclear D gene. The germline V gene encodes CDR1 SGHRS and CDR2 YFSETQ. The CDR3 has 13 amino acids. V gave up 5 bases and J gave up 6 bases, with 12 bases separating them. The CDR3 region has the DNA TGCGCCAGCAGGCCCGGAAATCCCAATGAGCAGTTCTTC. This codes for CASRPGNPNEQFF.

The gene calls are TRBV7-6 and TRBJ2-7; D perhaps matches TRBD1 (6 bases). Deletions cut 5 bases from V and 0 bases from J, with 14 bases between. The CDR3 is made up of 15 amino acids. Germline CDR1 and CDR2: SGHVS and FNYEAQ. The CDR3 is CASSQGLDPSYEQYF. The CDR3 nucleotides read TGTGCCAGCAGCCAGGGGCTGGACCCCTCCTACGAGCAGTACTTC.

Only a few counts were recorded for this clone. Other DNA sequences in the same sample also yield this CDR3. The chain carries TRBV14 and TRBJ2-1; D is unclear. The germline V gene encodes CDR1 SGHDN and CDR2 FVKESK. The germline V and J ends were trimmed by 1 base and 7 bases, with 2 bases remaining between them. The CDR3 has 11 residues. As DNA, the CDR3 is TGTGCCAGCAGCCAAGCAAATGAGCAGTTCTTC. Protein product: CASSQANEQFF.

The V gene is TRBV28, the J gene TRBJ1-5; 7 nucleotides line up with TRBD1. Germline CDR1 reads MDHEN; CDR2 reads SYDVKM. V lost 7 bases, J lost 6 bases, and 9 bases stayed unmatched. This CDR3 contains 14 residues. CDR3 coding DNA: TGTGCCAGCACCTCCGAGGGGGCAGGTCAGCCCCAGCATTTT. Protein product: CASTSEGAGQPQHF.

The J gene is TRBJ2-1, the V gene TRBV5-1, with 8 bases identical to TRBD1. Germline V CDR1 and CDR2: SGHRS, YFSETQ. The CDR3 is 16 amino acids. Germline trimming cut 4 bases from V and 4 bases from J; bases unmatched to any gene: 10. The DNA of the CDR3 is TGCGCCAGCAGCCCCCCTCGGACAGGGATTTACAATGAGCAGTTCTTC. Amino acid sequence: CASSPPRTGIYNEQFF.

V and J are TRBV5-1 and TRBJ1-3, with unresolved D. Looked up from germline, CDR1 is SGHRS and CDR2 is YFSETQ. This CDR3 is 14 amino acids long. V was trimmed by 0 bases and J by 4 bases, leaving 8 bases between them. CDR3 protein: CASSLADGGNTIYF. DNA of the CDR3: TGCGCCAGCAGCTTGGCCGACGGGGGAAACACCATATATTTT.

The chain employs TRBV18 and TRBJ2-1; tentative D call: TRBD2 (6 bases). V was trimmed by 1 base and J by 8 bases, leaving 15 bases between them. Germline CDR1 reads KGHSH; CDR2 reads LQKENI. This CDR3 has 15 amino acids. CDR3 nucleotides: TGTGCCAGCTCACCACGCGGGGCGCGGGACTATGAGCAGTTCTTC. This translates into CASSPRGARDYEQFF.

The chain couples TRBV25-1 to TRBJ2-2, with D perhaps matching TRBD2 (7 bases). V gave up 3 bases and J gave up 10 bases, with 18 bases separating them. The CDR3 covers 15 residues. The germline V gene has CDR1 MGHDK and CDR2 SYGVNS. CDR3 amino acids: CASSDIWGGAEELFF. CDR3 sequence (DNA): TGTGCCAGCAGTGATATTTGGGGGGGGGCCGAGGAGCTGTTTTTT. Drawing the rest from reference TRBV25-1 and TRBJ2-2, the complete variable domain is EADIYQTPRYLVIGTGKKITLECSQTMGHDKMYWYQQDPGMELHLIHYSYGVNSTEKGDLSSESTVSRIRTEHFPLTLESARPSHTSQYLCASSDIWGGAEELFFGEGSRLTVL.

J is TRBJ1-5 and V is TRBV13; D unresolved. CDR1 PRHDT and CDR2 FYEKMQ come from the germline V gene (reference sequence). The V end lost 5 bases, the J end lost 2 bases, and 16 bases lay between the germline ends. This CDR3 spans 16 amino acids. CDR3 sequence (DNA): TGTGCCAGCAGCCCAAGCCCCGGCTTCCGCAATCAGCCCCAGCATTTT. Amino acids: CASSPSPGFRNQPQHF.

This rearrangement joins TRBV6-6 to TRBJ2-7; 7 bases match TRBD2. The CDR3 extends over 14 amino acids. The germline CDR1 and CDR2 sequences are MNHNY and SVGAGI (reference sequence). The trim removed 1 base at V and 2 bases at J, leaving 2 bases unmatched. CDR3 region: CASSYLGGAYEQYF. In DNA, the CDR3 is TGTGCCAGCAGTTACTTGGGGGGGGCCTACGAGCAGTACTTC.

The rearrangement uses TRBV7-2 and TRBJ2-7, with a tentative D call TRBD1 (6 bases). The CDR3 is 12 residues long. In germline, CDR1 is SGHTA, CDR2 FQGNSA. Trimming took off 5 bases at V and 6 bases at J, with 11 bases between the two ends. The CDR3 region is CASSSYRVEQYF. The CDR3 nucleotides are TGTGCCAGCAGCAGTTACAGGGTCGAGCAGTACTTC. The whole variable domain, filled in from reference TRBV7-2 and TRBJ2-7, reads GAGVSQSPSNKVTEKGKDVELRCDPISGHTALYWYRQSLGQGLEFLIYFQGNSAPDKSGLPSDRFSAERTGGSVSTLTIQRTQQEDSAVYLCASSSYRVEQYFGPGTRLTVT.

This rearrangement joins TRBV5-1 to TRBJ2-3; D not certain. V was clipped by 2 bases and J by 8 bases, with 6 bases between them. In germline, CDR1 is SGHRS, CDR2 YFSETQ. The CDR3 loop spans 11 amino acids. CDR3 amino acids: CASSLVGTQYF. CDR3 coding DNA: TGCGCCAGCAGCTTAGTTGGTACGCAGTATTTT.

This chain joins TRBV7-2 and TRBJ2-1; 10 bases line up with TRBD2. CDR1 and CDR2 (germline): SGHTA, FQGNSA. There are 17 residues in the CDR3. V gave up 7 bases and J gave up 6 bases; unmatched junction bases: 15. The CDR3: CASTLGGSGLASNEQFF. CDR3 nucleotide sequence: TGTGCCAGCACCCTTGGCGGTTCGGGACTAGCGAGCAATGAGCAGTTCTTC.

This clone turned up a few times. The chain couples TRBV7-9 to TRBJ2-2; 10 nucleotides line up with TRBD2. This CDR3 is built from 15 residues. V gave up 5 bases and J gave up 7 bases; unmatched junction bases: 7. In germline, CDR1 is SEHNR, CDR2 FQNEAQ (reference sequence). The CDR3 reads CASSDTSGTSGELFF. DNA for the CDR3: TGTGCCAGCAGCGACACTAGCGGGACTAGCGGGGAGCTGTTTTTT.

A note on this clone: Other DNA sequences in this specimen translate into the identical CDR3. V usage is TRBV5-4 and J usage is TRBJ2-7; D gene unclear. Trimming removed 0 bases from V and 2 bases from J, with 9 bases in between. The CDR3 contains 14 residues. Germline CDR1 SGHNT, CDR2 YYREEE (reference sequence). The CDR3 protein is CASSLASRPYEQYF. CDR3 nucleotides: TGTGCCAGCAGCTTGGCGTCCCGCCCCTACGAGCAGTACTTC.

The chain has TRBV28 and TRBJ2-7; 7 nucleotides line up with TRBD2. Germline assignment: CDR1 MDHEN and CDR2 SYDVKM. Trimming took 5 bases from V and 0 from J; bases not matched to a gene: 7. The CDR3 totals 15 residues. Here the CDR3 reads CASSLSGPLSYEQYF. The CDR3 DNA follows: TGTGCCAGCAGTCTTAGCGGGCCCCTCTCCTACGAGCAGTACTTC.

The table lists this clone with a count of one. J is TRBJ1-5 and V is TRBV7-6, with 10 positions matching TRBD1. Trimming cost V 6 bases and J 2 bases; bases outside gene matches: 4. The CDR3 is 15 residues long. Germline V gene lookup returns CDR1 SGHVS and CDR2 FNYEAQ. CDR3 nucleotides: TGTGCCAGCAGTATAGGACAGGGGGGCAATCAGCCCCAGCATTTT. Protein sequence: CASSIGQGGNQPQHF.

This chain connects TRBV6-5 to TRBJ2-2, with D maybe TRBD1 (5 bases). The CDR3 spans 13 residues. Germline values: CDR1 MNHEY, CDR2 SVGAGI. V was clipped by 6 bases and J by 4 bases, with 9 bases between them. CDR3 bases: TGTGCCAGCAGGGGGCGAAGCACCGGGGAGCTGTTTTTT. Translated, it gives CASRGRSTGELFF.